This entry lists 8 T cell receptor beta chains sequenced from one sample in a study of cytomegalovirus exposure and HLA in healthy donors. PCR involved 60 Vbeta and 13 Jbeta primers. Assay used: immunoSEQ multiplex PCR; TCRdb lists only in-frame clones, some missing. The table has approximately 100,000 clones, more than 55% seen once. The specimen sequenced was PBMCs. Every receptor here comes from a human donor in good health.

This clone has more than one count but fewer than ten. V gene TRBV30 combines with J gene TRBJ1-5; TRBD1 is a possible D gene (5 bases). Germline V gene data show CDR1 as GTSNPN and CDR2 as SVGIG (reference sequence). V lost 2 bases to trimming and J lost 7 bases, with 12 bases between them. This CDR3 region has 13 residues. The CDR3 region is CAWSLGQKQPQHF. The CDR3 region has the DNA TGTGCCTGGAGTTTGGGGCAGAAACAGCCCCAGCATTTT.

This sequence joins TRBV30 and TRBJ2-1, with 12 bases fitting TRBD2. The CDR3 covers 17 residues. The germline V gene has CDR1 GTSNPN and CDR2 SVGIG (reference sequence). Unmatched junction bases numbered 7, after V lost 0 bases and J lost 4 bases. The CDR3, as DNA: TGTGCCTGGAGTGTAAGCCGTCTAGCGGGGGGGTACAATGAGCAGTTCTTC. Translated: CAWSVSRLAGGYNEQFF.

This clone was seen more than once but under ten times. The chain is built from TRBV18 and TRBJ1-6; 8 bases fit TRBD1. This CDR3 contains 14 residues. Germline values: CDR1 KGHSH, CDR2 LQKENI. Trimming at V came to 4 bases and at J to 7 bases, leaving 3 bases not matched to a gene. The CDR3 coding sequence is TGTGCCAGCTCACTGAGGGACAGGAATTCACCCCTCCACTTT. Its protein product is CASSLRDRNSPLHF.

The gene calls are TRBV5-1 and TRBJ2-5; 10 bases map to TRBD2. Germline CDR1 reads SGHRS; CDR2 reads YFSETQ. There are 15 residues in the CDR3. The V gene end was trimmed by 5 bases and the J gene end by 2 bases; junction bases not matched to a gene: 6. CDR3 coding DNA: TGCGCCAGCAGTTGGGCTAGCGGGGGACAAGAGACCCAGTACTTC. This codes for CASSWASGGQETQYF.

This clone has more than one count but fewer than ten. The V gene is TRBV7-9, the J gene TRBJ2-5, with 7 bases that match TRBD1. This CDR3 is built from 13 residues. With 7 bases clipped from V and 2 bases from J, the junction kept 4 bases outside the gene matches. Germline CDR1 SEHNR, CDR2 FQNEAQ (reference sequence). CDR3 region: CASKRDSQETQYF. DNA of the CDR3: TGTGCCAGCAAACGGGACAGTCAAGAGACCCAGTACTTC.

The chain has TRBV4-3 and TRBJ2-2, with 7 bases aligning to TRBD1. The J segment lost 6 bases and the V segment lost 0 bases, leaving 10 bases of the junction unmatched. Germline V gene lookup returns CDR1 LGHNA and CDR2 YSLEER. The CDR3 has 17 residues. The CDR3 sequence: CASSQDLTGFISGELFF. The CDR3 nucleotides read TGCGCCAGCAGCCAAGATTTGACAGGGTTTATCTCCGGGGAGCTGTTTTTT.

The genes are TRBV6-1 and TRBJ1-2; 9 bases are shared with TRBD1. This CDR3 is 15 amino acids long. V was clipped by 0 bases and J by 3 bases; unmatched bases: 2. Per germline, CDR1 MNHNS and CDR2 SASEGT. The CDR3 nucleotides are TGTGCCAGCAGTGAAGCGACAGGGGGAGACTATGGCTACACCTTC. It is translated as CASSEATGGDYGYTF.

The V gene is TRBV5-1, the J gene TRBJ2-5, with 12 nucleotides matching TRBD2. Germline-derived CDR1 and CDR2 are SGHRS and YFSETQ. There are 15 residues in the CDR3. After removal of 3 bases from V and 5 bases from J, the junction contained 5 bases not matched to a gene. CDR3 amino acids: CASSSSGGDLETQYF. The CDR3 bases are TGCGCCAGCAGCTCTAGCGGGGGGGATCTGGAGACCCAGTACTTC.